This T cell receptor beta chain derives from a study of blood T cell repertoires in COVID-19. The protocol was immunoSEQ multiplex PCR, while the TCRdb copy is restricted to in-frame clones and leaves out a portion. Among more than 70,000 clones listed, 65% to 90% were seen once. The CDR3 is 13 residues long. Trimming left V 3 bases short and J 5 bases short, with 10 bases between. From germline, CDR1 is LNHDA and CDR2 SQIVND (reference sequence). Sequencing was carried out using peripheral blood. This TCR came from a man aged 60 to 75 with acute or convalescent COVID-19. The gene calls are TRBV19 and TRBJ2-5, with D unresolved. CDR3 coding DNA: TGTGCCAGTAGTATGGATTTCGGGGAGACCCAGTACTTC. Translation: CASSMDFGETQYF.